Detailed here is one T cell receptor beta chain. Unique molecular identifiers were used to barcode this TCRbeta library. In TCRdb, the PCR reads were re-called with MiXCR into one record per CDR3 protein. The sample holds 490,000 or so distinct CDR3 sequences, roughly an eighth seen once. The data were taken from a study of T-cell reconstitution after alpha-beta-depleted transplantation in children. V dropped 5 bases and J dropped 9; count of bases not matched to a gene: 11. The length of the CDR3 is 15 residues. Germline-derived CDR1 and CDR2 are SGHNT and YENEEA. The chain uses TRBV11-3 and TRBJ2-1; 9 bases align to TRBD2. The sample was PBMCs from the stem cell graft donor, taken from the stem cell graft. The clonotype was recovered from a human donor who donated a stem cell graft to a child with combined immunodeficiency. DNA for the CDR3: TGTGCCAGCAGCCTCGGTACTAGCGGGTTAAGTGAGCAGTTCTTC. It yields the protein CASSLGTSGLSEQFF.